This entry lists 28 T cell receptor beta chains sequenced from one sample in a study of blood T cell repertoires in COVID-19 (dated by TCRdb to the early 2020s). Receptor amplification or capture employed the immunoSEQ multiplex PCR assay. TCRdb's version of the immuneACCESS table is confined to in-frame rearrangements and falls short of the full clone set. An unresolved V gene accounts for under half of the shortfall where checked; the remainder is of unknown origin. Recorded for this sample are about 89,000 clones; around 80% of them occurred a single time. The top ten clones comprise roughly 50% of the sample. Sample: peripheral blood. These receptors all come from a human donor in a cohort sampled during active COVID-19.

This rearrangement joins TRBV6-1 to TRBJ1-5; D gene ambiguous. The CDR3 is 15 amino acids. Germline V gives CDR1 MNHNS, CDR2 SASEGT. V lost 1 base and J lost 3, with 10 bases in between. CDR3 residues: CASSEDGRLNQPQHF. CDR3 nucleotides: TGTGCCAGCAGTGAAGACGGGAGGCTCAATCAGCCCCAGCATTTT.

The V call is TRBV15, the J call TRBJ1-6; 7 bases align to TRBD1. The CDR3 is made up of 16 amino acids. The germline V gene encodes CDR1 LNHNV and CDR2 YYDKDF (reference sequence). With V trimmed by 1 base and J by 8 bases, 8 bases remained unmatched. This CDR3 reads CATSRGQGGSYSPLHF. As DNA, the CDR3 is TGTGCCACCAGCAGAGGGCAGGGGGGCTCCTATTCACCCCTCCACTTT.

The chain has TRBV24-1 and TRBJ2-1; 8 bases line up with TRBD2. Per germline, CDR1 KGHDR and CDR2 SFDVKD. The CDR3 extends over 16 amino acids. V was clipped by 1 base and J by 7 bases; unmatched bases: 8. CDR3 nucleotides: TGTGCCACCAGTGATTTAGACCCGGGAGGGGTAAATGAGCAGTTCTTC. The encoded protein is CATSDLDPGGVNEQFF.

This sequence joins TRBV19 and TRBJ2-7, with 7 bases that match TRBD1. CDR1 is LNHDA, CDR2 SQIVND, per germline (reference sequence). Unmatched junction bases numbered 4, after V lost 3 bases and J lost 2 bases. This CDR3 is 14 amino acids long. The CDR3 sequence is CASSIAGTAYEQYF. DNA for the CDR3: TGTGCCAGTAGTATTGCCGGGACAGCCTACGAGCAGTACTTC.

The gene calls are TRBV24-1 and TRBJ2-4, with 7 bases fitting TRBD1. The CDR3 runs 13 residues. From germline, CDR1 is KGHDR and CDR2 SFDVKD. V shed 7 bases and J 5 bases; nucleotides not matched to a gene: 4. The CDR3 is CATRHRGQNIQYF. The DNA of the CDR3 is TGTGCCACCAGGCACAGGGGTCAAAACATTCAGTACTTC.

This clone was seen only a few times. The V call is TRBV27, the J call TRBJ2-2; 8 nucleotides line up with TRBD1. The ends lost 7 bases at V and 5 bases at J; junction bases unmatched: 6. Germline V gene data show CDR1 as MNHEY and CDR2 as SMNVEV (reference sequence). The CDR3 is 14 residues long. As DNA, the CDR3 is TGTGCCAGCAACCGCCAGGGGGCGACCGGGGAGCTGTTTTTT. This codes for CASNRQGATGELFF.

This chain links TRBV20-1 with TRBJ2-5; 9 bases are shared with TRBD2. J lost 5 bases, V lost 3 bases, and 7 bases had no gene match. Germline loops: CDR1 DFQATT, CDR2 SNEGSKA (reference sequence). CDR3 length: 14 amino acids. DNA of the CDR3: TGCAGTGCTAGTGTGGGACTAGCTATGGAGACCCAGTACTTC. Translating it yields CSASVGLAMETQYF.

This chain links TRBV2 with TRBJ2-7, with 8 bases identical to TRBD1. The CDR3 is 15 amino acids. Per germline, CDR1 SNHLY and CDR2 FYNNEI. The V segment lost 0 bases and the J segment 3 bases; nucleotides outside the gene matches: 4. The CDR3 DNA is TGTGCCAGCAGTGAAGCGCTCGGACAGGGCTACGAGCAGTACTTC. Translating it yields CASSEALGQGYEQYF.

The CDR3 DNA is TGTGCCAGCTCACCGGGACAGTCGAATTCACCCCTCCACTTT. Its protein product is CASSPGQSNSPLHF. The rearrangement uses TRBV18 and TRBJ1-6; the match to TRBD1 covers 7 bases. The CDR3 length is 14 residues. Germline V gene data show CDR1 as KGHSH and CDR2 as LQKENI. V lost 3 bases and J lost 7; bases outside the gene matches: 3.

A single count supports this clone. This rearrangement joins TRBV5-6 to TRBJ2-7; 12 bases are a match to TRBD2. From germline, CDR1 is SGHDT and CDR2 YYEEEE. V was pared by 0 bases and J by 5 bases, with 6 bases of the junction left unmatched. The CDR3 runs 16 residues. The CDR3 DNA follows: TGTGCCAGCAGCTTGGTCCTAGCGGGAGGGAACCACGAGCAGTACTTC. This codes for CASSLVLAGGNHEQYF.

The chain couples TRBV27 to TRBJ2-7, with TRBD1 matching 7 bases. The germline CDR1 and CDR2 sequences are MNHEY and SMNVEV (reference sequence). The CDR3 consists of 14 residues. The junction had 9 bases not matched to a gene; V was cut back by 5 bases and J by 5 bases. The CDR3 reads CASSHKTGFDEQYF. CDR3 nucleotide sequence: TGTGCCAGCAGTCACAAGACAGGGTTCGACGAGCAGTACTTC.

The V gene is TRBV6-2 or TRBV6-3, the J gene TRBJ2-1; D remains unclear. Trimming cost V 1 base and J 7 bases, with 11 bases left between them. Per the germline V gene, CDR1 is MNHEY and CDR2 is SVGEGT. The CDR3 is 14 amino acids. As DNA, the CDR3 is TGTGCCAGCAGTTACTTGAAAAACCGGAATGAGCAGTTCTTC. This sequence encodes CASSYLKNRNEQFF.

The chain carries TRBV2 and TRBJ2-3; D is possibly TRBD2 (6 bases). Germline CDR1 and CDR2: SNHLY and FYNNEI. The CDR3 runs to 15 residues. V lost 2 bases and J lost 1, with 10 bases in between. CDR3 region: CASSETGVGTDTQYF. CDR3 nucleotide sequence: TGTGCCAGCAGTGAAACGGGAGTAGGCACAGATACGCAGTATTTT. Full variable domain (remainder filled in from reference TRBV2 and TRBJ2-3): EPEVTQTPSHQVTQMGQEVILRCVPISNHLYFYWYRQILGQKVEFLVSFYNNEISEKSEIFDDQFSVERPDGSNFTLKIRSTKLEDSAMYFCASSETGVGTDTQYFGPGTRLTVL.

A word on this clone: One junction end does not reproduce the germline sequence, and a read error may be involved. The CDR3, as DNA: TGTGCTAGCAGCAACAAGGTTCCGGGGGAGAACACTGAAGCTTTCTTT. It yields the protein CASSNKVPGENTEAFF. V is TRBV7-7 and J is TRBJ1-1; D possibly corresponds to TRBD1 (5 bases). Looked up from germline, CDR1 is SSHAT and CDR2 is FNYEAQ (reference sequence). The length of the CDR3 is 16 residues.

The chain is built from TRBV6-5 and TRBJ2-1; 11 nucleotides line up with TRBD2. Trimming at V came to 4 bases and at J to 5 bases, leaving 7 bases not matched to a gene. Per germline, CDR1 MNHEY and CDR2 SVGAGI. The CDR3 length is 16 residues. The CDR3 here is CASSSFGLAGNNEQFF. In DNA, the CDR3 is TGTGCCAGCAGTTCCTTCGGACTAGCGGGCAACAATGAGCAGTTCTTC.

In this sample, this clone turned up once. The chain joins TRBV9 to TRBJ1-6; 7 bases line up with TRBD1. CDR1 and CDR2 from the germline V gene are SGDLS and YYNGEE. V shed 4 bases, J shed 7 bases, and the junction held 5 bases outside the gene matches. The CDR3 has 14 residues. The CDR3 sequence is CASSLQGENSPLHF. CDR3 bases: TGTGCCAGCAGCCTTCAGGGGGAGAATTCACCCCTCCACTTT.

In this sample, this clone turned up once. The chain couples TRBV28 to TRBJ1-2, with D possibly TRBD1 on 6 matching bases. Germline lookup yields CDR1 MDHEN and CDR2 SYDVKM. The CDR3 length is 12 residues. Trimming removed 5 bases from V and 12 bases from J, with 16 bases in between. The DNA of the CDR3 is TGTGCCAGCAGTATTGAGACAGGACTTAACACCTTC. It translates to CASSIETGLNTF.

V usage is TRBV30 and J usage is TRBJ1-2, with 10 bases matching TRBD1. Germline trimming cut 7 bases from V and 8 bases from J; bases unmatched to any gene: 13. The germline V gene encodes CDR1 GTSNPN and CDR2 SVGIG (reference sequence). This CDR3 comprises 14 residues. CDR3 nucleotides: TGTGCCTCAAATGACTTGGGGACAGGGGAAGGCTACACCTTC. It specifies CASNDLGTGEGYTF.

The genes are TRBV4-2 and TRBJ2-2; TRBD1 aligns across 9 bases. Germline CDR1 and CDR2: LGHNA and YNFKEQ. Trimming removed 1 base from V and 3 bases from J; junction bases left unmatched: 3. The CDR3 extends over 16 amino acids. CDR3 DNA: TGTGCCAGCAGCCAAGCCGGGACAGGGCACACCGGGGAGCTGTTTTTT. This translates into CASSQAGTGHTGELFF.

Here the CDR3 reads CASSPPEQGNSNQPQHF. CDR3 DNA: TGTGCCAGCTCACCCCCGGAACAGGGGAATAGCAATCAGCCCCAGCATTTT. This chain joins TRBV18 and TRBJ1-5; 7 bases are a match to TRBD1. V lost 3 bases, J lost 0 bases, and 8 bases stayed unmatched. Germline assignment: CDR1 KGHSH and CDR2 LQKENI. The CDR3 loop spans 17 amino acids.

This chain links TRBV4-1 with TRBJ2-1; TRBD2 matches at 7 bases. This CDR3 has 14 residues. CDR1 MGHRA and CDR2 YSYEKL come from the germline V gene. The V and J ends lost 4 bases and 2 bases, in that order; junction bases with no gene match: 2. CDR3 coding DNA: TGCGCCAGCAGCCGAGGACTAGCCTACAATGAGCAGTTCTTC. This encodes CASSRGLAYNEQFF.

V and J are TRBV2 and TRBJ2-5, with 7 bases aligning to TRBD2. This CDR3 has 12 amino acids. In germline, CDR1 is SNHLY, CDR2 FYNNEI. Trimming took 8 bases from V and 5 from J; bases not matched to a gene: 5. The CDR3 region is CASGRARETQYF. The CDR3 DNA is TGTGCCAGCGGGAGGGCCCGGGAGACCCAGTACTTC.

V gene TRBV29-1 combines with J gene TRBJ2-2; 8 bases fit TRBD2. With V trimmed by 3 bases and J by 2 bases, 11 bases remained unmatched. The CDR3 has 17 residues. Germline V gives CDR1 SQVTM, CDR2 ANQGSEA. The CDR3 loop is CSVEWALLADNTGELFF. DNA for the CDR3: TGCAGCGTTGAGTGGGCCTTACTAGCGGACAACACCGGGGAGCTGTTTTTT.

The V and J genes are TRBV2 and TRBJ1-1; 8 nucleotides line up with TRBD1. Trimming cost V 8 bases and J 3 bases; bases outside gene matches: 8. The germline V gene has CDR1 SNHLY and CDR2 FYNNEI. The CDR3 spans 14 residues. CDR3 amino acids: CASREDRADTEAFF. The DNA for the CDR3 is TGTGCCAGCCGGGAGGACAGGGCGGACACTGAAGCTTTCTTT.

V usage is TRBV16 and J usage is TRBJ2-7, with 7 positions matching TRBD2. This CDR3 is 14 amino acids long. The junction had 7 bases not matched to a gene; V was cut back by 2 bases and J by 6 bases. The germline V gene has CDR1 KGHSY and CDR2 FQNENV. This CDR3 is CASSQSWGGTEQYF. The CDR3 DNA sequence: TGTGCCAGCAGCCAAAGTTGGGGGGGAACCGAGCAGTACTTC.

DNA of the CDR3: TGTGCCACCAGCGGCCCGGGACTAGCTGTGAGCGAGCAGTACTTC. Translating gives CATSGPGLAVSEQYF. J is TRBJ2-7 and V is TRBV15; 9 bases align to TRBD2. The CDR3 length is 15 residues. V lost 5 bases, J lost 6 bases, and 11 bases stayed unmatched. CDR1 and CDR2 (germline): LNHNV, YYDKDF (reference sequence).

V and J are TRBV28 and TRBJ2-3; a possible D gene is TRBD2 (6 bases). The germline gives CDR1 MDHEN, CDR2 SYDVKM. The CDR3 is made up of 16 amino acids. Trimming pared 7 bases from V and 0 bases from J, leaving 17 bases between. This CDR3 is CASNPGTGTSTDTQYF. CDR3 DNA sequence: TGTGCCAGCAACCCCGGGACGGGGACTAGCACAGATACGCAGTATTTT.

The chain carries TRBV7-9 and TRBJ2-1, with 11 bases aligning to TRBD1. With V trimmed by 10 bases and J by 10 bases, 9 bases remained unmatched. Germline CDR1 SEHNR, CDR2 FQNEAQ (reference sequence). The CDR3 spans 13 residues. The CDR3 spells CATTGQGAWEQFF. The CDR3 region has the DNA TGTGCCACCACCGGACAGGGGGCTTGGGAGCAGTTCTTC. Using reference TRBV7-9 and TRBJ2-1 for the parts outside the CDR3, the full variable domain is DTGVSQNPRHKITKRGQNVTFRCDPISEHNRLYWYRQTLGQGPEFLTYFQNEAQLEKSRLLSDRFSAERPKGSFSTLEIQRTEQGDSAMYLCATTGQGAWEQFFGPGTRLTVL.